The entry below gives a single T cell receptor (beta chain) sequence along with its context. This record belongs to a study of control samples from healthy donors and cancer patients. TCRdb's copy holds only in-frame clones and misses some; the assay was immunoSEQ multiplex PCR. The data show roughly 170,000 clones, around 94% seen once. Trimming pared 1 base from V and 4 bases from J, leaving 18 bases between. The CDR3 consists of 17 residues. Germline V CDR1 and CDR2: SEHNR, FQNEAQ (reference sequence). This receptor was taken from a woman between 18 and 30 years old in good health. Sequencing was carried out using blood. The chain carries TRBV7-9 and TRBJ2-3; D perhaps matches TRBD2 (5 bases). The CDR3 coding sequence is TGTGCCAGCAGCTTAGACCCGTGGAGCGGAATGGCAGATACGCAGTATTTT. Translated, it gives CASSLDPWSGMADTQYF.